This section outlines one T cell receptor (beta chain) sequence together with its context. The data originate from a study of control samples from healthy donors and cancer patients. TCRdb's copy holds only in-frame clones and misses some; the assay was immunoSEQ multiplex PCR. Among 260,000 or so clones listed, around 79% were seen once. The TCR originated in a woman aged 60-75 years with lung cancer. The sequenced sample was PBMCs.

CDR3 amino acids: CASSRVRTAQETQYF. DNA for the CDR3: TGTGCCAGTAGTCGAGTCAGGACAGCTCAAGAGACCCAGTACTTC. The chain uses TRBV19 and TRBJ2-5, with a tentative D call TRBD1 (6 bases). V was pared by 5 bases and J by 2 bases, with 15 bases between. Germline V gene lookup returns CDR1 LNHDA and CDR2 SQIVND (reference sequence). The length of the CDR3 is 15 residues.